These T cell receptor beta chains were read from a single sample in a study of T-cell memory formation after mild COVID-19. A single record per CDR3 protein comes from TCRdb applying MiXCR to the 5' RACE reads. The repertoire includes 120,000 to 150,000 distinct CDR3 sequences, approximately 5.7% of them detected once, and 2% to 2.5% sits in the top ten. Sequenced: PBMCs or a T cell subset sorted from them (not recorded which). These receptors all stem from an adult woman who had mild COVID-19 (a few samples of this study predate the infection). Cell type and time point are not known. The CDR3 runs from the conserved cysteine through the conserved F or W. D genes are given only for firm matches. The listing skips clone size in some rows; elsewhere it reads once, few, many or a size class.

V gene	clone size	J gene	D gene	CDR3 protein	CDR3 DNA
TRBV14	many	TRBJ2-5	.	CASSLGGQTQYF	TGTGCCAGCAGCCTTGGGGGCCAGACCCAGTACTTC
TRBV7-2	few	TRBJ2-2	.	CASSLIRLPNTGELFF	TGTGCCAGCAGCTTAATCAGGCTCCCGAACACCGGGGAGCTGTTTTTT
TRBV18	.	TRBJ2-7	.	CASSPSTETYEQYF	TGTGCCAGCTCACCTTCTACAGAAACCTACGAGCAGTACTTC
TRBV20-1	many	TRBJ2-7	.	CSAREPGGGGEQYF	TGCAGTGCTAGAGAGCCAGGGGGAGGCGGCGAGCAGTACTTC
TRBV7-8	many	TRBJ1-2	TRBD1	CASSLYPGTDYGYTF	TGTGCCAGCAGCTTATATCCAGGGACAGACTATGGCTACACCTTC
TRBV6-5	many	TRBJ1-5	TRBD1	CASSPIRDRVSPHQPQHF	TGTGCCAGCAGTCCAATTCGGGACAGGGTGTCTCCTCATCAGCCCCAGCATTTT
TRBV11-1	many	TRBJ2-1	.	CASSPLGPTRTYNEQFF	TGTGCCAGCAGCCCTCTTGGACCGACGCGCACCTACAATGAGCAGTTCTTC
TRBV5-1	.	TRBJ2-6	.	CASSGKGSGANVLTF	TGCGCCAGCAGCGGGAAAGGGAGTGGGGCCAACGTCCTGACTTTC
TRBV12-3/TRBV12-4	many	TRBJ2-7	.	CASSSGQRSEGSYEQYF	TGTGCCAGCAGTTCAGGACAGCGCTCAGAGGGATCCTACGAGCAGTACTTC
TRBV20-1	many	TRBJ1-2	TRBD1	CSASKDRGPDGYTF	TGCAGTGCTAGCAAGGACAGGGGCCCGGATGGCTACACCTTC
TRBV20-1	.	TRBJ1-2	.	CSARGQALGRYGYTF	TGCAGTGCTAGAGGACAGGCTCTCGGCCGTTATGGCTACACCTTC
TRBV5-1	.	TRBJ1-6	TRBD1	CASSSGTENSPLHF	TGCGCCAGCAGCTCCGGGACAGAGAATTCACCCCTCCACTTT
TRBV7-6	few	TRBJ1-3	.	CASSPIWGFTPGNTIYF	TGTGCCAGCAGCCCTATATGGGGATTTACTCCTGGAAACACCATATATTTT
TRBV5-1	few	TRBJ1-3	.	CASSSDRDYNGGNTIYF	TGCGCCAGCAGCTCGGATCGCGATTACAATGGGGGAAACACCATATATTTT
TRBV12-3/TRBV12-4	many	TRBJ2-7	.	CASSLRRGAGTLYEQYF	TGTGCCAGCAGTTTAAGAAGAGGGGCGGGGACTCTCTACGAGCAGTACTTC
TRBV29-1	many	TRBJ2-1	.	CSVVSDNEQFF	TGCAGCGTTGTATCGGACAATGAGCAGTTCTTC
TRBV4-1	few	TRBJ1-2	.	CASSRDEGQGRVGYTF	TGCGCCAGCAGCCGAGATGAGGGGCAGGGGCGTGTTGGCTACACCTTC
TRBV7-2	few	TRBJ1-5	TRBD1	CASSLGRGLYQPQHF	TGTGCCAGCAGCTTAGGCAGGGGGCTGTATCAGCCCCAGCATTTT
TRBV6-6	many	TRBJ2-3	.	CASRSGRPTDTQYF	TGTGCCAGCAGATCCGGGAGACCCACAGATACGCAGTATTTT
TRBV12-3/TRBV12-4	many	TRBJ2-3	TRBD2	CASSDPLTSGRFADTQYF	TGTGCCAGCAGCGACCCCCTAACTAGCGGGAGGTTTGCAGATACGCAGTATTTT
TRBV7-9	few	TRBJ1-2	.	CASSFGANYGYTF	TGTGCCAGCAGCTTCGGTGCTAACTATGGCTACACCTTC
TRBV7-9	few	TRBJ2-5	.	CASSHLAGSWGQETQYF	TGTGCCAGCAGCCACTTAGCAGGGAGTTGGGGCCAAGAGACCCAGTACTTC
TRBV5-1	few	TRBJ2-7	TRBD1	CASSFGQGGSYEQYF	TGCGCCAGCAGCTTCGGACAGGGCGGCTCCTACGAGCAGTACTTC
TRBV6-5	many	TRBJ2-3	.	CASKMFGGADTQYF	TGTGCCAGCAAAATGTTTGGGGGTGCGGATACGCAGTATTTT